This T cell receptor beta chain was identified in a study of shared clonotypes between healthy human individuals. Background on the study: Per donor, three plates held CD4 naive cells, three held CD4 memory, two held CD8 naive and one held CD8 memory.

The assay ran at deep level. Here immunoSEQ multiplex PCR was the method, and the copy in TCRdb shows in-frame clones only, minus some. The sample includes roughly 2.1 million clones, about 92% of them seen just once. Naive CD8 cells lacked CD45RO, underwent positive selection for CCR7 and left out terminally differentiated effector memory CD45RA+ cells. This clone showed up just a few times. What it recognizes is unknown. Per the germline V gene, CDR1 is SGHDN and CDR2 is FVKESK. This CDR3 spans 14 amino acids. After removal of 4 bases from V and 2 bases from J, the junction contained 4 bases not matched to a gene. Study findings and constraints: Memory subsets generally showed lower estimated richness than naive subsets. Clonotype sharing among donors, it was expected, would be affected by sequencing depth.

The V call is TRBV14, the J call TRBJ2-7; 8 nucleotides line up with TRBD2. The clonotype comes from a man aged 18 to 30 in good health. Some clones in this sample may be carry-over from other donors' samples. Sequencing was done on a sample of naive CD8+ T cells from PBMCs. CDR3: CASSPSGSAYEQYF. The CDR3 DNA reads as TGTGCCAGCAGCCCCAGCGGGAGTGCCTACGAGCAGTACTTC.